These 19 T cell receptor beta chains share one sample of origin, sequenced in a study of blood T cell repertoires in COVID-19. Here immunoSEQ multiplex PCR was the method, and the copy in TCRdb shows in-frame clones only, minus some. This table holds tens of thousands of clones, roughly 86% found once. The sequenced material came from peripheral blood. Receptors were obtained from a man between 65 and 79 years old with acute or convalescent COVID-19.

V usage is TRBV7-9 and J usage is TRBJ2-2, with TRBD2 matching 7 bases. The V gene end was trimmed by 9 bases and the J gene end by 6 bases; junction bases not matched to a gene: 16. The CDR3 has 16 residues. The germline CDR1 and CDR2 sequences are SEHNR and FQNEAQ (reference sequence). CDR3 DNA: TGTGCCAGTAATCATAGCCCCGCGGGAGTTGCCGGGGAGCTGTTTTTT. Its protein is CASNHSPAGVAGELFF.

The rearrangement links TRBV6-5 to TRBJ1-5; tentatively, D is TRBD1 (6 bases). Per the germline V gene, CDR1 is MNHEY and CDR2 is SVGAGI. This CDR3 comprises 13 residues. The germline V and J ends were trimmed by 6 bases and 6 bases, with 12 bases remaining between them. CDR3 nucleotide sequence: TGTGCCAGCAGATCAGGGGCTGGTCAGCCCCAGCATTTT. Protein sequence: CASRSGAGQPQHF.

CDR3 region: CASSPSSDRAYEQYF. CDR3 nucleotides: TGTGCCAGCTCACCATCGAGCGACAGAGCCTACGAGCAGTACTTC. This chain joins TRBV18 and TRBJ2-7; D possibly corresponds to TRBD1 (5 bases). The CDR3 consists of 15 residues. Trimming removed 2 bases from V and 2 bases from J, with 13 bases in between. Looked up from germline, CDR1 is KGHSH and CDR2 is LQKENI.

This sequence joins TRBV5-4 and TRBJ1-2; tentatively, D is TRBD1 (6 bases). This CDR3 is 15 amino acids long. Germline values: CDR1 SGHNT, CDR2 YYREEE (reference sequence). The V end was cut by 1 base, the J end by 4 bases, with 14 bases between. Written as DNA, the CDR3 is TGTGCCAGCAGCTTGTCGGGCAGGGGCGGCTATGGCTACACCTTC. Its translation: CASSLSGRGGYGYTF.

The rearrangement joins TRBV28 to TRBJ2-7; 7 nucleotides align to TRBD1. The ends lost 1 base at V and 0 bases at J; junction bases unmatched: 9. The CDR3 covers 17 residues. CDR1 is MDHEN, CDR2 SYDVKM, per germline. The DNA for the CDR3 is TGTGCCAGCAGTTTATCTCAAGACAGGGCCCACTCCTACGAGCAGTACTTC. It codes for CASSLSQDRAHSYEQYF.

The rearrangement joins TRBV28 to TRBJ1-3, with 8 bases fitting TRBD1. The CDR3 has 15 residues. With 6 bases clipped from V and 2 bases from J, the junction kept 6 bases outside the gene matches. The V gene's germline CDR1 is MDHEN and CDR2 SYDVKM. The CDR3 DNA reads TGTGCCAGCAGGTCACAGGGGGGGGCTGGAAACACCATATATTTT. Its protein product is CASRSQGGAGNTIYF.

This chain joins TRBV2 and TRBJ2-2; D not resolved. V gave up 2 bases and J gave up 5 bases, with 15 bases separating them. The CDR3 contains 16 residues. Germline-derived CDR1 and CDR2 are SNHLY and FYNNEI. The CDR3 region is CASSESAFRSTGELFF. CDR3 bases: TGTGCCAGCAGTGAAAGTGCGTTCAGGTCAACCGGGGAGCTGTTTTTT.

This rearrangement joins TRBV27 to TRBJ2-3; D perhaps matches TRBD2 (5 bases). This CDR3 has 12 amino acids. The germline CDR1 and CDR2 sequences are MNHEY and SMNVEV (reference sequence). V dropped 6 bases and J dropped 2 bases, with 6 bases sitting between them. The CDR3 DNA follows: TGTGCCAGCAGGGACTTCACAGATACGCAGTATTTT. Translated: CASRDFTDTQYF.

V and J are TRBV5-1 and TRBJ1-3; no clear D. Trimming left V 2 bases short and J 4 bases short, with 10 bases between. There are 14 residues in the CDR3. Germline V gives CDR1 SGHRS, CDR2 YFSETQ. CDR3 nucleotides: TGCGCCAGCAGCTTAACAGCTGGAGGAAACACCATATATTTT. It is translated as CASSLTAGGNTIYF. The full variable domain, in which reference TRBV5-1 and TRBJ1-3 provide the parts outside the CDR3, is KAGVTQTPRYLIKTRGQQVTLSCSPISGHRSVSWYQQTPGQGLQFLFEYFSETQRNKGNFPGRFSGRQFSNSRSEMNVSTLELGDSALYLCASSLTAGGNTIYFGEGSWLTVV.

This clone was recorded only once. V gene TRBV14 combines with J gene TRBJ2-7; 10 bases agree with TRBD2. Trimming removed 4 bases from V and 2 bases from J; junction bases left unmatched: 17. CDR3 length: 19 residues. Germline values: CDR1 SGHDN, CDR2 FVKESK. CDR3 sequence: CASSPAPYYSGRSAYEQYF. The CDR3 nucleotides read TGTGCCAGCAGCCCAGCCCCCTATTATAGCGGGAGGTCAGCCTACGAGCAGTACTTC.

In regard to this clone: Mismatch with germline at one junction end may stem from a read error. V and J are TRBV3-1 (or the pseudogene TRBV3-2) and TRBJ2-7, with a weak D call TRBD1 (6 bases). CDR3 size: 17 residues. Germline loops: CDR1 LGHDT, CDR2 YNNKEL (reference sequence). CDR3 residues: CASSQGLVIGGSYEQYF. The DNA of the CDR3 is TGTGCCAGCAGTCAAGGCCTCGTGATAGGGGGCTCCTACGAGCAGTACTTC.

The rearrangement links TRBV5-1 to TRBJ1-1, with 7 bases that match TRBD1. This CDR3 comprises 13 residues. Germline trimming cut 8 bases from V and 1 base from J; bases unmatched to any gene: 5. Germline V lookup: CDR1 SGHRS, CDR2 YFSETQ. CDR3 protein: CASMGQWNTEAFF. The CDR3 nucleotides read TGCGCCAGTATGGGACAGTGGAACACTGAAGCTTTCTTT.

This chain uses TRBV4-3 with TRBJ2-4, with D tentatively TRBD1 (6 bases). Trimming took 1 base from V and 4 from J, leaving 11 bases between them. Germline V CDR1 and CDR2: LGHNA, YSLEER. There are 15 residues in the CDR3. CDR3 region: CASSQGDTGKNIQYF. The CDR3 bases are TGCGCCAGCAGCCAAGGGGACACGGGTAAAAACATTCAGTACTTC.

This rearrangement joins TRBV5-5 to TRBJ2-5, with 10 bases identical to TRBD2. J gave up 1 base and V 3 bases, and 3 bases lay outside the gene matches. There are 15 residues in the CDR3. From germline, CDR1 is SGHKS and CDR2 YYEKEE (reference sequence). CDR3 nucleotides: TGTGCCAGCAGCTCTTTAGCGGGGGGCCAAGAGACCCAGTACTTC. It translates to CASSSLAGGQETQYF.

This rearrangement joins TRBV6-1 to TRBJ2-1; D is possibly TRBD1 (7 bases). The CDR3 contains 16 residues. The V end was cut by 4 bases, the J end by 0 bases, with 13 bases between. Per the germline V gene, CDR1 is MNHNS and CDR2 is SASEGT. The chain's CDR3 is CASSGSGGSSYNEQFF. The DNA for the CDR3 is TGTGCCAGCAGTGGCTCAGGGGGGAGCTCCTACAATGAGCAGTTCTTC.

The chain is built from TRBV10-3 and TRBJ2-2, with a weak D call TRBD2 (7 bases). This CDR3 region has 15 residues. Between the trimmed V and J ends, which lost 7 bases and 6 bases, there was a span of 18 bases. From germline, CDR1 is ENHRY and CDR2 SYGVKD. CDR3 residues: CAITRGGESAGELFF. In DNA form, the CDR3 reads TGTGCCATCACCCGAGGGGGGGAGAGTGCCGGGGAGCTGTTTTTT.

The gene calls are TRBV5-1 and TRBJ1-1; D might be TRBD1 (5 bases). This CDR3 has 15 residues. Trimming stripped 4 bases from V and 6 bases from J, with 19 bases between. Germline CDR1 is SGHRS and CDR2 is YFSETQ. The CDR3 DNA reads as TGCGCCAGCAGCCGCACAGGAGGGGAGAAGGCTGAAGCTTTCTTT. Translating it yields CASSRTGGEKAEAFF.

The chain combines TRBV11-2 with TRBJ1-1, with 11 bases identical to TRBD1. V trimming: 5 bases; J trimming: 5 bases; junction bases outside the gene matches: 7. The CDR3 extends over 15 amino acids. Germline CDR1 and CDR2: SGHAT and FQNNGV. The CDR3 sequence is CASSTGQGARTEAFF. As DNA, the CDR3 is TGTGCCAGCAGCACCGGACAGGGGGCAAGAACTGAAGCTTTCTTT.

V and J are TRBV6-6 and TRBJ1-4; D perhaps matches TRBD1 (5 bases). V lost 2 bases and J 8 bases, leaving 15 bases between the germline ends. CDR3 size: 15 residues. Germline lookup yields CDR1 MNHNY and CDR2 SVGAGI (reference sequence). The CDR3 sequence is CASSYGTGLGEKLFF. The CDR3 DNA follows: TGTGCCAGCAGTTACGGCACAGGTCTCGGGGAAAAACTGTTTTTT.